Described below is a single T cell receptor (beta chain) sequence and its context. The PCR was carried out with 60 Vbeta primers and 13 Jbeta primers. Clones were read by immunoSEQ multiplex PCR, and TCRdb kept only the in-frame ones, dropping some. The sample yields over 150,000 clones, roughly 84% seen once. This sample is drawn from a study of cytomegalovirus exposure and HLA in healthy donors. Germline V gives CDR1 MDHEN, CDR2 SYDVKM. This CDR3 spans 17 amino acids. Trimming took 5 bases from V and 2 from J; bases not matched to a gene: 13. V gene TRBV28 combines with J gene TRBJ2-3; 7 nucleotides match TRBD2. The source of this sequence is a boy aged 2 to 10 in good health and CMV-seronegative. What was sequenced was PBMCs. In DNA form, the CDR3 reads TGTGCCAGCAGTCCAGGCCTGGGGGGGAGGAACACAGATACGCAGTATTTT. This encodes CASSPGLGGRNTDTQYF.